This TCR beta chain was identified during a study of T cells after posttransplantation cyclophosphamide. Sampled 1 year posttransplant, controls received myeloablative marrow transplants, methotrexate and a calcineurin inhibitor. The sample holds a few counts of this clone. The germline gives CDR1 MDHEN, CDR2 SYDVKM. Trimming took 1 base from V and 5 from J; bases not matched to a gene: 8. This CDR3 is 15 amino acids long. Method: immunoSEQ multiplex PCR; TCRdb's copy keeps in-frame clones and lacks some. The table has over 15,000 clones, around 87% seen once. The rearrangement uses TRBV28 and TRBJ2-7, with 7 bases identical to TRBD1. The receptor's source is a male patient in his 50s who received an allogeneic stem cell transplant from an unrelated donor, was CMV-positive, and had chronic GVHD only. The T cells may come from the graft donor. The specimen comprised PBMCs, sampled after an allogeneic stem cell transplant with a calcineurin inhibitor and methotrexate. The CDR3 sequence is CASSLSPRGGHEQYF. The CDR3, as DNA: TGTGCCAGCAGTTTATCCCCCAGAGGGGGCCACGAGCAGTACTTC. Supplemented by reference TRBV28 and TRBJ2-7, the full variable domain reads DVKVTQSSRYLVKRTGEKVFLECVQDMDHENMFWYRQDPGLGLRLIYFSYDVKMKEKGDIPEGYSVSREKKERFSLILESASTNQTSMYLCASSLSPRGGHEQYFGPGTRLTVT.